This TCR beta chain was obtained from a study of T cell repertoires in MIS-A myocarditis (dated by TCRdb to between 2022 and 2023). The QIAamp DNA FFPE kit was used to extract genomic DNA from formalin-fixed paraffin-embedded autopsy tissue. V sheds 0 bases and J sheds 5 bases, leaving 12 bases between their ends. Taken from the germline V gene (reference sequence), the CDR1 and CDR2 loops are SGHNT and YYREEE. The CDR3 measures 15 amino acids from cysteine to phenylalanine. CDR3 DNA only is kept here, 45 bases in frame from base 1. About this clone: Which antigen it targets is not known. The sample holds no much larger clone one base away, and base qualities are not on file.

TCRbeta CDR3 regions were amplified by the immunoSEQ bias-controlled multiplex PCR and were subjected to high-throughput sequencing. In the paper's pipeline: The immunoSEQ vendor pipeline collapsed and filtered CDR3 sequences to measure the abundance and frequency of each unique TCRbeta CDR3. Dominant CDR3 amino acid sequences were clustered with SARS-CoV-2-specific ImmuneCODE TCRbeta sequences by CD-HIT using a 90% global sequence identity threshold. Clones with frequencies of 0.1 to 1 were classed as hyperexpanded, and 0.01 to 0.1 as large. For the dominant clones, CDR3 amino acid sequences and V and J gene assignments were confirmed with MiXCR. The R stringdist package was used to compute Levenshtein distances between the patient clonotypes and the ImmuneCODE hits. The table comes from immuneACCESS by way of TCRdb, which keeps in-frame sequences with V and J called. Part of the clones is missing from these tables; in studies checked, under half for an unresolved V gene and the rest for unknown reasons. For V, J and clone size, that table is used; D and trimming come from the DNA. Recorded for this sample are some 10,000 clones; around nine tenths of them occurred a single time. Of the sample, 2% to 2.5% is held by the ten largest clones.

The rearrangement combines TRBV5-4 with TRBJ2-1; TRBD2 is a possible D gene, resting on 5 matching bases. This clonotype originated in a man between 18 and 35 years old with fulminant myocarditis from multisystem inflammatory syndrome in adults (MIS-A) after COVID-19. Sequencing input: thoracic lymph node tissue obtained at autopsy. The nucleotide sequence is TGTGCCAGCAGCTTGGGACTACCCGCAAACAATGAGCAGTTCTTC. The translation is CASSLGLPANNEQFF.